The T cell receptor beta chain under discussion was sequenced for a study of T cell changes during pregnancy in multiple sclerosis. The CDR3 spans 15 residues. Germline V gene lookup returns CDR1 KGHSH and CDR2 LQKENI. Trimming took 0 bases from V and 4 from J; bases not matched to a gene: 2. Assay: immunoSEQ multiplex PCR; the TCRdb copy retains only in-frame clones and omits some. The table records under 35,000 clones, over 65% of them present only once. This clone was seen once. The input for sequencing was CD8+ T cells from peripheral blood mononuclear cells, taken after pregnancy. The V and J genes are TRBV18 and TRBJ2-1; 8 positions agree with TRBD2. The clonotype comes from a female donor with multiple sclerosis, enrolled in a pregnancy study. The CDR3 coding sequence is TGTGCCAGCTCACCACCGGGACTAGAATACAATGAGCAGTTCTTC. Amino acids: CASSPPGLEYNEQFF.